This is a list of T cell receptor beta chains from one sample in a study of blood T cell repertoires in COVID-19. Using immunoSEQ multiplex PCR, the repertoire was profiled, and TCRdb retains in-frame clones only, with some absent. The sample lists 150,000 to 200,000 clones; 80% to 85% were seen once. Specimen: peripheral blood. The receptor source for this set is a man in his sixties or seventies with active or convalescent COVID-19. The CDR3 runs from the conserved cysteine through the conserved F or W. A D gene is named only where the DNA matches it firmly. Expanded clones are given a class, and other clones once, few, many or no size at all.

J	V	size	D	DNA	CDR3
TRBJ2-2	TRBV28	few	TRBD2	TGTGCCAGCACCTTAGCGGGAGGTCGTACCGGGGAGCTGTTTTTT	CASTLAGGRTGELFF
TRBJ1-1	TRBV6-2/TRBV6-3	NA	TRBD1	TGTGCCAGCAGTTCCAAACAGGGGGCGGACACTGAAGCTTTCTTT	CASSSKQGADTEAFF
TRBJ1-1	TRBV19	NA	NA	TGTGCCAGTATCCCGGGGCGGGGCCTGAACACTGAAGCTTTCTTT	CASIPGRGLNTEAFF
TRBJ1-1	TRBV19	NA	NA	TGTGCCAGTAGTATTGGACCCGGGACTGATGTGAACGATGAAGCTTTCTTT	CASSIGPGTDVNDEAFF
TRBJ2-1	TRBV7-2	NA	TRBD1	TGTGCCAGCAACAAACGGACAGGGAGCTCCTACAATGAGCAGTTCTTC	CASNKRTGSSYNEQFF
TRBJ2-3	TRBV24-1	NA	TRBD2	TGTGCCACCAGTGATTCACTAGCGGGAGGGGTAGATACGCAGTATTTT	CATSDSLAGGVDTQYF
TRBJ1-1	TRBV28	NA	NA	TGTGCCAGCAGTTTGGGTGGCGCGTCGGGGGTGGAAGCTTTCTTT	CASSLGGASGVEAFF
TRBJ1-4	TRBV4-3	NA	NA	TGCGCCAGCAGCCAAGGATGGGGAGTCACTAATGAAAAACTGTTTTTT	CASSQGWGVTNEKLFF
TRBJ2-1	TRBV29-1	NA	NA	TGCAGCGTTGAGGACATCTTAGACAATGAGCAGTTCTTC	CSVEDILDNEQFF
TRBJ2-7	TRBV4-3	NA	NA	TGCGCCAGCAGCCCAGGACAGCCCCAATACTACGAGCAGTACTTC	CASSPGQPQYYEQYF
TRBJ2-3	TRBV5-1	NA	NA	TGCGCCAGCAGCTTGGGCCAGGCAGTTAATACAGATACGCAGTATTTT	CASSLGQAVNTDTQYF
TRBJ2-1	TRBV3-1/TRBV3-2	NA	NA	TGTGCCAGCAGCCAAACCCGGAGCTCCTACAATGAGCAGTTCTTC	CASSQTRSSYNEQFF
TRBJ2-5	TRBV7-9	NA	TRBD2	TGTGCCAGCAGCTTAACTCCTCGGGCGGGAGTCCAAGAGACCCAGTACTTC	CASSLTPRAGVQETQYF
TRBJ1-1	TRBV24-1	NA	NA	TGTGCCACCAGTGATCCTCCTGAAGCTTTCTTT	CATSDPPEAFF
TRBJ1-6	TRBV28	NA	NA	TGTGCCAGCACCCGGGTCTCACCCCTCCACTTT	CASTRVSPLHF
TRBJ1-2	TRBV7-8	NA	NA	TGTGCCAGCAGCTTAGCGCGGGGGTTTGGCTACACCTTC	CASSLARGFGYTF
TRBJ2-7	TRBV25-1	NA	TRBD2	TGTGCCAGCAGTGAGACTAGCGGGCGCTACGAGCAGTACTTC	CASSETSGRYEQYF
TRBJ2-5	TRBV4-3	NA	NA	TGCGCCAGCAGCCAAGATCTCGGGTGGCAAGAGACCCAGTACTTC	CASSQDLGWQETQYF
TRBJ1-1	TRBV7-9	few	NA	TGTGCCAGCAGCGCCCAACAGGGAGCGAACACTGAAGCTTTCTTT	CASSAQQGANTEAFF
TRBJ1-2	TRBV5-1	NA	NA	TGCGCCAGCAGCTCAGAGACTTTGGATGGCTACACCTTC	CASSSETLDGYTF
TRBJ2-2	TRBV5-4	NA	TRBD2	TGTGCCAGCAGACCCGGACTAGCGGCGAACACCGGGGAGCTGTTTTTT	CASRPGLAANTGELFF
TRBJ1-6	TRBV6-6	NA	TRBD1	TGTGCCAGCAGTTACTCGGACAGGGGGCCCTCACCCCTCCACTTT	CASSYSDRGPSPLHF
TRBJ1-1	TRBV2	NA	NA	TGTGCCAGCAGCCCCTTCAACACTGAAGCTTTCTTT	CASSPFNTEAFF
TRBJ2-7	TRBV30	NA	TRBD1	TGTGCCACAACCGGGACAGCTTCCTACGAGCAGTACTTC	CATTGTASYEQYF
TRBJ1-3	TRBV15	NA	TRBD1	TGTGCCACCAGCCCGATTGGGACAGGGAGAAGTAACACCATATATTTT	CATSPIGTGRSNTIYF
TRBJ2-2	TRBV7-3	NA	NA	TGTGCCAGTAAGACAGCCGTGAACACCGGGGAGCTGTTTTTT	CASKTAVNTGELFF
TRBJ1-1	TRBV19	NA	NA	TGTGCCAGTAGTGAGGCAGGCGGGGGCACTGAAGCTTTCTTT	CASSEAGGGTEAFF
TRBJ1-3	TRBV29-1	NA	TRBD1	TGCAGCGTTGAACCATGGACAGGATCAAACACCATATATTTT	CSVEPWTGSNTIYF
TRBJ2-2	TRBV11-2	NA	NA	TGTGCCAGCAGCTTAGGTCAGAGGGTGACCGGGGAGCTGTTTTTT	CASSLGQRVTGELFF
TRBJ2-1	TRBV29-1	NA	NA	TGCAGCGTTGTTCAGGGTATTTCCTACAATGAGCAGTTCTTC	CSVVQGISYNEQFF
TRBJ1-6	TRBV4-3	NA	NA	TGCGCCAGCAGCCAGGGGGGCTATAATTCACCCCTCCACTTT	CASSQGGYNSPLHF
TRBJ1-2	TRBV5-1	NA	NA	TGCGCCAGCAGCGCCTCTGGGGGGAACTATGGCTACACCTTC	CASSASGGNYGYTF
TRBJ1-1	TRBV18	NA	NA	TGTGCCAGCTCACCGATAGTGAACACTGAAGCTTTCTTT	CASSPIVNTEAFF
TRBJ1-2	TRBV3-1/TRBV3-2	NA	NA	TGTGCCAGCAGCCCCCCGGGGGTGTCTGGCTACACCTTC	CASSPPGVSGYTF
TRBJ2-5	TRBV21-1	NA	NA	TGTGCCAGCGTCGCCGGCGAGAGGGAGACCCAGTACTTC	CASVAGERETQYF
TRBJ2-7	TRBV3-1/TRBV3-2	few	NA	TGTGCCAGCAGCCAAGGAAACTACCCTAAGGAGCAGTACTTC	CASSQGNYPKEQYF
TRBJ1-1	TRBV7-2	NA	NA	TGTGCCAGCAGCTTAGGGGCAAGGCGAATGAACACTGAAGCTTTCTTT	CASSLGARRMNTEAFF
TRBJ1-1	TRBV7-9	NA	NA	TGTGCCAGCAGCCTTAGTGCGGGGTTAAGGGCTGAAGCTTTCTTT	CASSLSAGLRAEAFF
TRBJ2-1	TRBV25-1	NA	TRBD1	TGTGCCAGCAGTCCCGGGACAGCTATAGGACCGGGCAATGAGCAGTTCTTC	CASSPGTAIGPGNEQFF
TRBJ2-7	TRBV6-5	NA	TRBD2	TGTGCCAGCAGGAAGTCTGGCGGGAGGCACTACGAGCAGTACTTC	CASRKSGGRHYEQYF
TRBJ1-1	TRBV28	NA	NA	TGTGCCAGCAGTTTATTCAGGACAGCTAAGAACACTGAAGCTTTCTTT	CASSLFRTAKNTEAFF
TRBJ2-5	TRBV10-3	once	NA	TGTGCCACCGCCGGGGAACGGCTAAGGGAGACCCAGTACTTC	CATAGERLRETQYF
TRBJ1-6	TRBV5-1	once	TRBD1	TGCGCCAGCAGCTTTGGCAGTAGGGACAGGGGTGATTCACCCCTCCACTTT	CASSFGSRDRGDSPLHF